The 11 T cell receptor beta chains given below trace back to one sample, sequenced in a study of T-cell memory formation after mild COVID-19. TCRdb itself ran the 5' RACE reads through MiXCR, one entry per CDR3 protein. The sample contains fewer than 700,000 distinct CDR3 sequences, roughly 18% of which appear only once. Sequencing was carried out using PBMCs or a T cell subset sorted from them (not recorded which). Receptor source: an adult woman who had mild COVID-19 (a few samples of this study predate the infection). Cell type and time point are not known.

V is TRBV20-1 and J is TRBJ2-7; the match to TRBD2 covers 15 bases. The V segment lost 5 bases and the J segment 2 bases; nucleotides outside the gene matches: 1. Germline V gives CDR1 DFQATT, CDR2 SNEGSKA (reference sequence). The CDR3 contains 14 residues. The CDR3 nucleotides read TGCAGTGCTGGGACTAGCGGGAGGACCTACGAGCAGTACTTC. As protein: CSAGTSGRTYEQYF.

This clonotype came up a few times. This chain connects TRBV6-2 or TRBV6-3 to TRBJ2-1; 9 nucleotides match TRBD2. V was clipped by 6 bases and J by 9 bases; unmatched bases: 9. CDR1 and CDR2 from the germline V gene are MNHEY and SVGEGT. CDR3 size: 14 residues. The CDR3: CASSLSGSFREQFF. In DNA, the CDR3 is TGTGCCAGCAGCCTTAGCGGGAGTTTTCGTGAGCAGTTCTTC.

The chain uses TRBV6-1 and TRBJ2-3; no firm D call. The V gene lost 5 bases and the J gene lost 2 bases, with 17 bases spanning the gap. From germline, CDR1 is MNHNS and CDR2 SASEGT. This CDR3 spans 16 amino acids. CDR3 coding DNA: TGTGCCAGCAGTCCCTCGGTAGGACCAAACACAGATACGCAGTATTTT. Translation: CASSPSVGPNTDTQYF.

This clonotype was observed at least ten times. This chain uses TRBV5-1 with TRBJ2-1; 7 bases match TRBD2. Germline V gene sequence: CDR1 SGHRS, CDR2 YFSETQ. Trimming removed 4 bases from V and 4 bases from J; junction bases left unmatched: 11. CDR3 size: 16 residues. The CDR3 spells CASSPWAAGDYNEQFF. The CDR3 DNA sequence: TGCGCCAGCAGCCCATGGGCCGCGGGGGATTACAATGAGCAGTTCTTC.

This clonotype was seen only a few times. The chain carries TRBV20-1 and TRBJ1-5; weak D call: TRBD1 (5 bases). Germline CDR1 reads DFQATT; CDR2 reads SNEGSKA (reference sequence). The CDR3 consists of 16 residues. Trimming left V 6 bases short and J 1 base short, with 19 bases between. The CDR3 sequence is CSAPGGWGTSNQPQHF. In DNA form, the CDR3 reads TGCAGTGCCCCAGGCGGGTGGGGCACGAGCAATCAGCCCCAGCATTTT.

This chain joins TRBV19 and TRBJ1-5; D uncertain. Germline V gene sequence: CDR1 LNHDA, CDR2 SQIVND (reference sequence). This CDR3 region has 18 residues. Trimming pared 0 bases from V and 4 bases from J, leaving 19 bases between. The CDR3 nucleotides are TGTGCCAGTAGTATAGATGGTTCTGGCACCGCTTCAAATCAGCCCCAGCATTTT. This encodes CASSIDGSGTASNQPQHF. The variable domain in full, completed from reference TRBV19 and TRBJ1-5, reads DGGITQSPKYLFRKEGQNVTLSCEQNLNHDAMYWYRQDPGQGLRLIYYSQIVNDFQKGDIAEGYSVSREKKESFPLTVTSAQKNPTAFYLCASSIDGSGTASNQPQHFGDGTRLSIL.

The chain employs TRBV7-8 and TRBJ1-2; D might be TRBD1 (5 bases). The germline V and J ends were trimmed by 1 base and 5 bases, with 14 bases remaining between them. CDR1 is SGHVS and CDR2 is FQNEAQ in the germline V gene. The CDR3 extends over 15 amino acids. This CDR3 is CASSLGTGRSYGYTF. Here the CDR3 DNA reads TGTGCCAGCAGCTTAGGAACAGGTCGATCTTATGGCTACACCTTC.

This clonotype has more than one count but fewer than ten. This chain joins TRBV14 and TRBJ1-1, with TRBD1 as a possible D gene (5 bases). This CDR3 contains 15 residues. Germline values: CDR1 SGHDN, CDR2 FVKESK. V was pared by 0 bases and J by 3 bases, with 11 bases between. CDR3 residues: CASSQEWGRDTEAFF. The CDR3 DNA reads TGTGCCAGCAGCCAAGAGTGGGGGAGGGACACTGAAGCTTTCTTT.

The V gene is TRBV11-3, the J gene TRBJ2-2; D gene ambiguous. CDR1 and CDR2 (germline): SGHNT, YENEEA. V was cut by 1 base and J by 6 bases, with 12 bases left in between. CDR3 length: 15 amino acids. CDR3 protein: CASSLVVVGAGELFF. CDR3 coding DNA: TGTGCCAGCAGCTTAGTGGTTGTTGGGGCCGGGGAGCTGTTTTTT.

This clonotype showed up just a few times. The rearrangement links TRBV11-3 to TRBJ2-3, with 9 positions matching TRBD1. This CDR3 comprises 14 residues. Germline assignment: CDR1 SGHNT and CDR2 YENEEA. V was clipped by 5 bases and J by 5 bases; unmatched bases: 5. The DNA for the CDR3 is TGTGCCAGCAGCGAGACAGGGGGAAAAGATACGCAGTATTTT. It specifies CASSETGGKDTQYF.

The chain joins TRBV6-5 to TRBJ1-1; a possible D gene is TRBD1 (6 bases). Germline V CDR1 and CDR2: MNHEY, SVGAGI. The CDR3 extends over 13 amino acids. V dropped 5 bases and J dropped 8 bases, with 15 bases sitting between them. The CDR3 loop is CASSPDRISEAFF. CDR3 sequence (DNA): TGTGCCAGCAGTCCCGACAGGATATCAGAAGCTTTCTTT.